This T cell receptor (beta chain) was identified in a study of blood T cell repertoires in COVID-19. Study in general: The study drew acute and convalescent COVID-19 samples from the United States, Italy and Spain.

V was clipped by 8 bases and J by 1 base, with 15 bases between them. Germline V gives CDR1 LNHDA, CDR2 SQIVND (reference sequence). This CDR3 spans 15 amino acids. Original handling: The assay estimated nucleated cells by amplifying reference gene primers. TCRdb keeps only in-frame clones here, not all; method: immunoSEQ multiplex PCR. That table gives V, J and clone size, and the DNA gave D and trimming. The sample lists roughly 190,000 clones, roughly 88% seen once, with around 6.6% in the top ten. The origin of this receptor is a woman aged 40 to 55 who had recovered from COVID-19. The chain couples TRBV19 to TRBJ1-5; D is uncertain. Sequenced: peripheral blood. In nucleotides, the CDR3 is TGTGCCAGTTCCTCGTACGGGGTGAGCAATCAGCCCCAGCATTTT. Its translation: CASSSYGVSNQPQHF.